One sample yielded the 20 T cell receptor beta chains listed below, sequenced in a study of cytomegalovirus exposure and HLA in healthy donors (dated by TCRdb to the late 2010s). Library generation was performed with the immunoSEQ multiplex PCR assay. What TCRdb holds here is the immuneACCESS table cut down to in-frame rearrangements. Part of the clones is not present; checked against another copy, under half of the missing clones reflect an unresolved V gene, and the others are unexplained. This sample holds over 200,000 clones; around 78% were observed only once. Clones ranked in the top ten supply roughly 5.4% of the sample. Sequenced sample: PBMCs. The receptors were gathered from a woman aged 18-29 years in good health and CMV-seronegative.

The CDR3 DNA follows: TGTGCCAGCAGTTTCGGGCCCCAGGGGTCCTACGAGCAGTACTTC. It specifies CASSFGPQGSYEQYF. The rearrangement joins TRBV27 to TRBJ2-7; D possibly corresponds to TRBD1 (6 bases). CDR1 and CDR2 from the germline V gene are MNHEY and SMNVEV (reference sequence). The CDR3 consists of 15 residues. V lost 3 bases to trimming and J lost 1 base, with 13 bases between them.

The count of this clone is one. The CDR3 DNA is TGTGCCAGCAGTGAAGACTTTATCAGTACCGAACGTCTCCACTTT. It is translated as CASSEDFISTERLHF. The gene calls are TRBV2 and TRBJ1-6; D uncertain. CDR3 length equals 15 residues. Trimming took 1 base from V and 16 from J, leaving 20 bases between them. The V gene's germline CDR1 is SNHLY and CDR2 FYNNEI.

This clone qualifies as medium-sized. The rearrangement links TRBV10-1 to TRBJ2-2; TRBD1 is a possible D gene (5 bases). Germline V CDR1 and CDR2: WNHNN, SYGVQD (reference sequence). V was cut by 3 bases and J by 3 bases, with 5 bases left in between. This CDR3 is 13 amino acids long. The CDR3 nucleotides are TGCGCCAGCAGTGACAGGGACACCGGGGAGCTGTTTTTT. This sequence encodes CASSDRDTGELFF.

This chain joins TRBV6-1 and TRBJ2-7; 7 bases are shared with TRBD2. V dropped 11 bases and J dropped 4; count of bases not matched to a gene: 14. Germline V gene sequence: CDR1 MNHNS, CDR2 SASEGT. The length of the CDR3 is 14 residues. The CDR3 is CAGGEVGRWYEQYF. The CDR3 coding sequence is TGTGCCGGGGGGGAAGTTGGACGGTGGTACGAGCAGTACTTC.

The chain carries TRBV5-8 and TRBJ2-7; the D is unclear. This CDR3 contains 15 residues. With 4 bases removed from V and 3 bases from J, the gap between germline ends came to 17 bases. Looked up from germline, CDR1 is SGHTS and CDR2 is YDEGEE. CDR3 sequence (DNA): TGTGCCAGCAGCCGACCTTTGGGCGGAAACTACGAGCAGTACTTC. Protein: CASSRPLGGNYEQYF.

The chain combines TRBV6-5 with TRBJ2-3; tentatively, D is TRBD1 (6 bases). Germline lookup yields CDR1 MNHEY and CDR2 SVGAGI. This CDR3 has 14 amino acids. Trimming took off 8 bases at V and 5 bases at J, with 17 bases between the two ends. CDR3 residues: CASGQQAYIDTQYF. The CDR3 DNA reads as TGTGCCAGCGGACAGCAGGCTTATATAGATACGCAGTATTTT.

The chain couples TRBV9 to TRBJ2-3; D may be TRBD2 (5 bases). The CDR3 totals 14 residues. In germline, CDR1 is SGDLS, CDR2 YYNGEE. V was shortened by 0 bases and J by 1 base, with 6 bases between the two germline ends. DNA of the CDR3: TGTGCCAGCAGCGTAGCGAGGGGCACAGATACGCAGTATTTT. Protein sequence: CASSVARGTDTQYF.

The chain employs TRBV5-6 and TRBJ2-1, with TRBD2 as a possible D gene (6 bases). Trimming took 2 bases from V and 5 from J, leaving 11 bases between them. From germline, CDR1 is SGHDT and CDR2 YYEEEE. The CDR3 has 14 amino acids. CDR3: CASSFGWTNNEQFF. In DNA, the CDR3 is TGTGCCAGCAGCTTTGGTTGGACTAACAATGAGCAGTTCTTC.

CDR3 region: CASSLASGTNTQYF. CDR3 DNA sequence: TGTGCCAGCAGCTTAGCTAGCGGGACTAATACGCAGTATTTT. V is TRBV7-9 and J is TRBJ2-3; 8 bases align to TRBD2. This CDR3 contains 14 residues. The J segment lost 7 bases and the V segment lost 0 bases, leaving 3 bases of the junction unmatched. The V gene's germline CDR1 is SEHNR and CDR2 FQNEAQ (reference sequence).

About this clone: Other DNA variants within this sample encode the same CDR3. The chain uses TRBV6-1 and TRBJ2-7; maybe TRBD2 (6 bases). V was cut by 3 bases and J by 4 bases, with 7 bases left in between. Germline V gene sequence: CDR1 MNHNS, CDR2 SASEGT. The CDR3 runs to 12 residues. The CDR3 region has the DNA TGTGCCAGCAGTGAGGGAGGATACGAGCAGTACTTC. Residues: CASSEGGYEQYF.

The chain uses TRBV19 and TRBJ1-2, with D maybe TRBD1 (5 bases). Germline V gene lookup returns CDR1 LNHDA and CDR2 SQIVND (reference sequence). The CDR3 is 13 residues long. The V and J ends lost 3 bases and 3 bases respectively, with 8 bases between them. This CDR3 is CASSIGTDYGYTF. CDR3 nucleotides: TGTGCCAGTAGTATTGGGACGGACTATGGCTACACCTTC.

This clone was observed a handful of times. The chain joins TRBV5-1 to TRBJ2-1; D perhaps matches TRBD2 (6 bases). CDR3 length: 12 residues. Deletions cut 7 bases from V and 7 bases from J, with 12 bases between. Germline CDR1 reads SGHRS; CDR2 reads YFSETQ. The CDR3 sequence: CASSFGGNEQFF. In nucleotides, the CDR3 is TGCGCCAGCTCTTTCGGAGGGAATGAGCAGTTCTTC.

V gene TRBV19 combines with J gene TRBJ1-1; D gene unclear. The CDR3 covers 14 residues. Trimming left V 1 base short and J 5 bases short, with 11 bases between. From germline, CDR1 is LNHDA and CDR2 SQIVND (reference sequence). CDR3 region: CASSIGPRGTEAFF. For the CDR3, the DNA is TGTGCCAGTAGTATAGGGCCTCGTGGGACTGAAGCTTTCTTT.

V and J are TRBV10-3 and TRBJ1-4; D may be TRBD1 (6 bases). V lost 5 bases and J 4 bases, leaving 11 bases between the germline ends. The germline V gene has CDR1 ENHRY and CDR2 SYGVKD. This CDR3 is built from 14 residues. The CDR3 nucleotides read TGTGCCATCAGTATGACAGGCTTTAATGAAAAACTGTTTTTT. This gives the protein CAISMTGFNEKLFF.

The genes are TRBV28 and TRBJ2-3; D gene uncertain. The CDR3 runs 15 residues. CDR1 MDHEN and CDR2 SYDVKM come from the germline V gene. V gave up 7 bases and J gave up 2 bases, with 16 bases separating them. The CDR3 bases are TGTGCCAGCACCGGTCAGGAAGTGGACACAGATACGCAGTATTTT. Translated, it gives CASTGQEVDTDTQYF.

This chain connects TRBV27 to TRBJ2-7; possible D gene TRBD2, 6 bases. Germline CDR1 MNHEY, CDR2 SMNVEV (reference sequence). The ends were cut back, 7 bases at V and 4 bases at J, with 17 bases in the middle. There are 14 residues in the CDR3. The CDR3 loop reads CASKTGDSRYEQYF. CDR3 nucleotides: TGTGCCAGCAAGACCGGGGACTCCAGATACGAGCAGTACTTC.

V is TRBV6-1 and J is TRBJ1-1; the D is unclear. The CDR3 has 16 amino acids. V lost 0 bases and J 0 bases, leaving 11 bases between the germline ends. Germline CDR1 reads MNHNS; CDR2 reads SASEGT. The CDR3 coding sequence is TGTGCCAGCAGTGAAGCGATGGGCAGAGTGAACACTGAAGCTTTCTTT. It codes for CASSEAMGRVNTEAFF.

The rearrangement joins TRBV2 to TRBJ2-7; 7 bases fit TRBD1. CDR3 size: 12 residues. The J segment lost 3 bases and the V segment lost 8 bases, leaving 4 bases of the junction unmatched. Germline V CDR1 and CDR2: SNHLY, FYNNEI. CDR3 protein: CASGDSYYEQYF. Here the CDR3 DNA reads TGTGCCAGCGGGGACAGTTACTACGAGCAGTACTTC. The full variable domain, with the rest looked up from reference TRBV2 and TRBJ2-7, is EPEVTQTPSHQVTQMGQEVILRCVPISNHLYFYWYRQILGQKVEFLVSFYNNEISEKSEIFDDQFSVERPDGSNFTLKIRSTKLEDSAMYFCASGDSYYEQYFGPGTRLTVT.

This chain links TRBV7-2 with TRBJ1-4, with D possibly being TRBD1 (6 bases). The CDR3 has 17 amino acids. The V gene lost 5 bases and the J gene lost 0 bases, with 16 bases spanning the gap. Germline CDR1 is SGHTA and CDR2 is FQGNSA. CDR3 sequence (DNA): TGTGCCAGCAGCAACCGGCAGGGGATCGCAACTAATGAAAAACTGTTTTTT. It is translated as CASSNRQGIATNEKLFF.

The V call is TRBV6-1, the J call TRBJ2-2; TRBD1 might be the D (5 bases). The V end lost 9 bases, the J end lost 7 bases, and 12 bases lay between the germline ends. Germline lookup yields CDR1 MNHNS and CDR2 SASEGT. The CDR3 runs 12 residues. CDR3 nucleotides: TGTGCCAGTGCCCAGGGCCTCGGGGAGCTGTTTTTT. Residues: CASAQGLGELFF.